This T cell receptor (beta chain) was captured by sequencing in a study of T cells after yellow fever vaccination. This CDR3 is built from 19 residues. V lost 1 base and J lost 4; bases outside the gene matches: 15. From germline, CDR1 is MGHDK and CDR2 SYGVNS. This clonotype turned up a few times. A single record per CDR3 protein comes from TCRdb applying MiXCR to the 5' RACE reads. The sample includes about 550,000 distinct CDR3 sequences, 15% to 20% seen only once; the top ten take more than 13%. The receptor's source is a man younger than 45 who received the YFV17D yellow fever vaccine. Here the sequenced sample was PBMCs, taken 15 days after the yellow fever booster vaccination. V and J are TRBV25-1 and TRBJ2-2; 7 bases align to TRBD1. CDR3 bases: TGTGCCAGCAGTGAATTTTTTAAGGGGGCGCCGACGACCACCGGGGAGCTGTTTTTT. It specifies CASSEFFKGAPTTTGELFF.